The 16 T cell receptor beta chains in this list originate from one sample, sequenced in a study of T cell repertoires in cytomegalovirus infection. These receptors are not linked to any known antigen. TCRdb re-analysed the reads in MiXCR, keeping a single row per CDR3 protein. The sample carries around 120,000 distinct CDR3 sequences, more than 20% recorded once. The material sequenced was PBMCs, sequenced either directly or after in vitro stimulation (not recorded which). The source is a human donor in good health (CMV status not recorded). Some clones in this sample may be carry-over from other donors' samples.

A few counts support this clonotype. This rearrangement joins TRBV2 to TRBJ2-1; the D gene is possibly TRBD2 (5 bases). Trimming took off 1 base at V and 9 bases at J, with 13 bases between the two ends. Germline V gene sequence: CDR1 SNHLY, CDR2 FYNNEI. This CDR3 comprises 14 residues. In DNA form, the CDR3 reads TGTGCCAGCAGTGAAGAGTTGGGAGACGGTGAGCAGTTCTTC. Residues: CASSEELGDGEQFF.

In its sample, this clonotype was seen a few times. DNA for the CDR3: TGTGCCAGCAGCTTGACTAGTCACACCGGGGAGCTGTTTTTT. Its protein product is CASSLTSHTGELFF. This chain joins TRBV7-3 and TRBJ2-2; possibly TRBD2 for D (6 bases). CDR1 SGHTA and CDR2 FQGTGA come from the germline V gene. V lost 3 bases to trimming and J lost 3 bases, with 8 bases between them. This CDR3 is built from 14 residues.

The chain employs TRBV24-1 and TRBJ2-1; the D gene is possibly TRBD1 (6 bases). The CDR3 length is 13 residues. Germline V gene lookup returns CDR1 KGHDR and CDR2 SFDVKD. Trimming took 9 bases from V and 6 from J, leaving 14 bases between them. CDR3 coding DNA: TGTGCCACCGGAACAGGGTCACTCAATGAGCAGTTCTTC. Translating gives CATGTGSLNEQFF.

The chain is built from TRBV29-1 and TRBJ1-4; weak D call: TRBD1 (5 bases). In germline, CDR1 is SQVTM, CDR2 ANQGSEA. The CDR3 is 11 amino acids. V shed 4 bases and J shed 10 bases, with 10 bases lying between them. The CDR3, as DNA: TGCAGCGTTGGGATGGGGACAAAACTGTTTTTT. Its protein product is CSVGMGTKLFF.

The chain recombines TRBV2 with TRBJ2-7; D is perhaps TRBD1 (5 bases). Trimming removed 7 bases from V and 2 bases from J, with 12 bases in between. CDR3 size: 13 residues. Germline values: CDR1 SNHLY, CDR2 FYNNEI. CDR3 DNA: TGTGCCAGCATGGACACGCTCCCCTACGAGCAGTACTTC. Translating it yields CASMDTLPYEQYF.

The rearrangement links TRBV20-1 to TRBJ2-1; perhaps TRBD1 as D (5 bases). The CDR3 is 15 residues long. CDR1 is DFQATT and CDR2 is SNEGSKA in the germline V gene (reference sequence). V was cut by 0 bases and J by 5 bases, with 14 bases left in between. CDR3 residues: CSAREVNRFNNEQFF. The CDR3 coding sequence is TGCAGTGCTAGAGAGGTCAACAGGTTTAACAATGAGCAGTTCTTC.

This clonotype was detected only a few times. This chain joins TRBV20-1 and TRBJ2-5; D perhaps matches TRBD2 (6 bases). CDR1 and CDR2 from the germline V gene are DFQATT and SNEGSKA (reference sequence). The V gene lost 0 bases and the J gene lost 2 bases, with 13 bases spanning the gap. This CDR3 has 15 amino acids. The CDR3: CSARDQGGRQETQYF. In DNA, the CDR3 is TGCAGTGCTAGAGATCAGGGAGGTCGGCAAGAGACCCAGTACTTC.

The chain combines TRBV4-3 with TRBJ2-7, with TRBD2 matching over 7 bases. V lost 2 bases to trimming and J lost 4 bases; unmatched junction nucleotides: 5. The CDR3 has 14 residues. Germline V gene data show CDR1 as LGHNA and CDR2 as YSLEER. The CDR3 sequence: CASSQTPGGYEQYF. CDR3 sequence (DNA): TGCGCCAGCAGCCAAACCCCCGGGGGGTACGAGCAGTACTTC.

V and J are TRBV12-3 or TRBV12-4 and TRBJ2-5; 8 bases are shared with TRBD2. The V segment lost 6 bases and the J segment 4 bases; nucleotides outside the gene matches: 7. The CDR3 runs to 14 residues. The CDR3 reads CASRDAGGPETQYF. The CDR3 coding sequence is TGTGCCAGCAGAGACGCGGGGGGCCCAGAGACCCAGTACTTC.

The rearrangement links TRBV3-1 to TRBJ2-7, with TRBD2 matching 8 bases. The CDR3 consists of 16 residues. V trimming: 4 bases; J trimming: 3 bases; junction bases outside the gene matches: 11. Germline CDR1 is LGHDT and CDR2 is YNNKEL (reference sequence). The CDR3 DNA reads TGTGCCAGCAGCCCTCTCGGGGGTAGCGGGAACTACGAGCAGTACTTC. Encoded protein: CASSPLGGSGNYEQYF.

The CDR3 spells CARGLAGGSYEQYV. The CDR3 nucleotides are TGTGCCAGAGGACTAGCGGGAGGTTCGTACGAGCAGTACGTC. The chain uses TRBV19 and TRBJ2-7; 14 bases match TRBD2. Trimming cost V 9 bases and J 4 bases; bases outside gene matches: 5. This CDR3 contains 14 residues. Germline lookup yields CDR1 LNHDA and CDR2 SQIVND (reference sequence).

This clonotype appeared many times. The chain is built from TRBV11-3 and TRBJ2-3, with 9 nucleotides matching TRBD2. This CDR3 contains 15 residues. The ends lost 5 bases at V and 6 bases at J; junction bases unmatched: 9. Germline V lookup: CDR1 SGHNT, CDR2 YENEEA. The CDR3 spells CASSLGTSLLDTQYF. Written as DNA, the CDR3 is TGTGCCAGCAGCCTAGGGACTAGCCTCCTGGATACGCAGTATTTT.

The CDR3 nucleotides are TGCAGTGCTAGAACCCCCCCAGGAAGACAACTAGCGGGAAGATATGAGCAGTACTTC. Its translation is CSARTPPGRQLAGRYEQYF. The genes are TRBV20-1 and TRBJ2-7, with TRBD2 matching over 10 bases. Germline lookup yields CDR1 DFQATT and CDR2 SNEGSKA (reference sequence). The CDR3 sequence is 19 residues long. J was trimmed by 7 bases and V by 2 bases; bases with no gene match: 23.

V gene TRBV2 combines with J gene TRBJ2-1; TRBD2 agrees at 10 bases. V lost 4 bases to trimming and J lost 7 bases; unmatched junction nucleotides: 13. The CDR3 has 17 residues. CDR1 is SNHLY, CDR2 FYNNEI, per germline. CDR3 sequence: CASSGSWEREGLNEQFF. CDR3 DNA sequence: TGTGCCAGCAGTGGATCCTGGGAGCGGGAGGGCCTAAATGAGCAGTTCTTC.

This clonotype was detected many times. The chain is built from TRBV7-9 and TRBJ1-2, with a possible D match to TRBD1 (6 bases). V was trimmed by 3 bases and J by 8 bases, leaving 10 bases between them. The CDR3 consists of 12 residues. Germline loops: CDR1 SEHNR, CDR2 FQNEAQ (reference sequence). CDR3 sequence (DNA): TGTGCCAGCAGCTTTAACAGGGACGGCTACACCTTC. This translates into CASSFNRDGYTF.

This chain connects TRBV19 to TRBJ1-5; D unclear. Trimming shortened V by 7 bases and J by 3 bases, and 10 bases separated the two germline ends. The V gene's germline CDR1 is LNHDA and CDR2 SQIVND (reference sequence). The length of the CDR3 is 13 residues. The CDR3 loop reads CASTGRINQPQHF. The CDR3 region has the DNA TGTGCCAGTACAGGACGGATCAATCAGCCCCAGCATTTT.